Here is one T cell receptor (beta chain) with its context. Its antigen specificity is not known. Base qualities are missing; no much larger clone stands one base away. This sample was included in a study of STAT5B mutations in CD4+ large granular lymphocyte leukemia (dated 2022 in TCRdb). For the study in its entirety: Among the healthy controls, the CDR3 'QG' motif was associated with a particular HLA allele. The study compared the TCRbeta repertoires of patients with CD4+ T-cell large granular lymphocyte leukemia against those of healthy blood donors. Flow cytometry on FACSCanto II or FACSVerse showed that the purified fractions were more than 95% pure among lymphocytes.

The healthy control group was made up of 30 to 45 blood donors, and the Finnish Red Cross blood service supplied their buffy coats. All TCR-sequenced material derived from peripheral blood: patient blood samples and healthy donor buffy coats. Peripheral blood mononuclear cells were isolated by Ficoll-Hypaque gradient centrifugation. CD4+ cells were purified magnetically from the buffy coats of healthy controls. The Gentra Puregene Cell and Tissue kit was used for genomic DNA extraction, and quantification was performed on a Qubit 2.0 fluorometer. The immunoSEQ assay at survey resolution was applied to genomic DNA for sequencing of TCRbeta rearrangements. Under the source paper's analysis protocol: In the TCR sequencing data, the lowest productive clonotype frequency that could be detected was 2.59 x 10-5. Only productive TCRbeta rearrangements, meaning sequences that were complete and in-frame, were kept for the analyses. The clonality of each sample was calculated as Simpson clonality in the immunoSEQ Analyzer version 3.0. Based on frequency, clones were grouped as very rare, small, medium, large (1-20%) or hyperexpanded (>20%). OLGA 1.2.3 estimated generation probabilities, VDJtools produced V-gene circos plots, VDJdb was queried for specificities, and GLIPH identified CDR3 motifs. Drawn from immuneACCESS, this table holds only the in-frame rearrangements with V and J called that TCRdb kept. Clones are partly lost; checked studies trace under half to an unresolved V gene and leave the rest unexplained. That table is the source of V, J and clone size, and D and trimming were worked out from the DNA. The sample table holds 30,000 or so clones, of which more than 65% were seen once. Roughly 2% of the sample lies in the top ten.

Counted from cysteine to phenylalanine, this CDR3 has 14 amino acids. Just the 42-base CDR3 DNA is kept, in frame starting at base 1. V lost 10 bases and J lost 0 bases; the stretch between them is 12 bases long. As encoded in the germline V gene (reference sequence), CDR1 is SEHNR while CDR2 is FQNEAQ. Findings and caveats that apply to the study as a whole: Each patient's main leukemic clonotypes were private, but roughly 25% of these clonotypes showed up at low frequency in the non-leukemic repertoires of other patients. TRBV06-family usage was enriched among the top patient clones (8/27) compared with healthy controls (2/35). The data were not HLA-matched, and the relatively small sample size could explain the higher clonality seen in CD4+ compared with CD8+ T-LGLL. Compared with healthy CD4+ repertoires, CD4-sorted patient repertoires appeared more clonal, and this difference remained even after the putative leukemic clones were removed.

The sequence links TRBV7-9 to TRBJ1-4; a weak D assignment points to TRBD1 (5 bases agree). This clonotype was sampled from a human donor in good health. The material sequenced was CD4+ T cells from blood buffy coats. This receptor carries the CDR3 CATYRDATNEKLFF. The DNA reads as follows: TGTGCCACGTACCGGGACGCAACTAATGAAAAACTGTTTTTT.